This T cell receptor beta chain comes out of a study of beta chain features in type 1 diabetes. Study-level findings and limits: Cells that show high TCR expression could be over-represented by cDNA sequencing. Across all four CD4+ subsets, people with type 1 diabetes showed modestly shorter TCRB CDR3s.

This clone was seen more than once but under ten times. Its antigen remains unidentified. Expressed TCRB transcripts were sequenced after all isolated RNA was converted to cDNA. The table came from immunoSEQ multiplex PCR; TCRdb's copy has only in-frame clones and leaves some out. This sample carries 640,000 or so clones, about an eighth of them seen once, and the ten largest clones take 0.022%. The authors took one heparinised blood draw, averaging roughly 120 mL, from each donor. CD4+ naive, central memory, regulatory and stem cell-like memory cells were sorted via CD45RO/CCR7/CD25/CD127/CD95/CD27. All sorted populations exceeded 95% purity. Unmatched junction bases numbered 10, after V lost 4 bases and J lost 8 bases. Germline V lookup: CDR1 SEHNR, CDR2 FQNEAQ (reference sequence). CDR3 length: 15 amino acids.

The V and J genes are TRBV7-9 and TRBJ2-1, with 8 bases matching TRBD2. Input material: naive CD4+ T cells from blood. This receptor was obtained from a man aged 18 to 29 with type 1 diabetes. CDR3 nucleotide sequence: TGTGCCAGCAGCTACGGGACTAGTGATACCGATGAGCAGTTCTTC. Translating gives CASSYGTSDTDEQFF.